This T cell receptor beta chain comes out of a study of Graves' ophthalmopathy and Graves' hyperthyroidism. Study conclusions and caveats: The model flagged ophthalmopathy progression at 65% to 71% sensitivity and roughly 72% specificity. Detected in blood as well were most expanded thyroid clonotypes with frequency above 0.001.

This CDR3 is 16 amino acids long. The V gene's germline CDR1 is LNHNV and CDR2 YYDKDF (reference sequence). Trimming at V came to 3 bases and at J to 2 bases, leaving 7 bases not matched to a gene. The authors amplified TCR beta CDR3 regions, and they did so from RNA transcripts for repertoire sequencing. First-round RT-PCR employed HTBI primers, with a second-round multiplex PCR after it. One entry per CDR3 protein, called by TCRdb with MiXCR from the multiplex PCR reads. The data contain about 500,000 distinct CDR3 sequences, just under 40% of them singletons. Worth noting for this clonotype: What it binds is not known.

This receptor was taken from an adult man with Graves' hyperthyroidism. Sequencing input: peripheral blood or thyroid tissue (not recorded which). The rearrangement links TRBV15 to TRBJ2-7; TRBD2 aligns across 10 bases. The CDR3 protein is CATSSQGTSVTYEQYF. CDR3 coding DNA: TGTGCCACCAGCAGCCAAGGGACTAGCGTCACCTACGAGCAGTACTTC.